This TCR beta chain is from a study of shared clonotypes between healthy human individuals. About the study: Used for every donor were three CD4 naive, three CD4 memory, two CD8 naive and one CD8 memory plate.

CDR3 length equals 14 residues. The germline gives CDR1 KGHSH, CDR2 LQKENI. The V gene lost 3 bases and the J gene lost 5 bases, with 11 bases spanning the gap. General study findings and limits: Sequencing depth was expected to affect clonotype sharing among donors.

Some clones are missing from TCRdb's copy, which holds only in-frame ones; the method was immunoSEQ multiplex PCR. Altogether millions of clones are present, 85% to 95% being singletons, with the ten largest covering 0.3% to 0.4%. In the case of this clone: The antigen is undetermined.

The rearrangement joins TRBV18 to TRBJ2-4; perhaps TRBD2 as D (6 bases). The material sequenced was naive CD4+ T cells from PBMCs. The subset: CD45RA+ positively selected. This clonotype was sampled from a man aged 18-30 years in good health. Some clones in this sample may be carry-over from other donors' samples. The CDR3 DNA follows: TGTGCCAGCTCACCGGCGGAGGGAGAAAACATTCAGTACTTC. It codes for CASSPAEGENIQYF.